This is a list of T cell receptor beta chains from one sample in a study of beta chain features in type 1 diabetes. TCRdb's table, derived via immunoSEQ multiplex PCR, lists solely in-frame clones and lacks some. This sample has 350,000 to 450,000 clones, with about 15% found just once. The sequenced sample consisted of naive CD4+ T cells from blood. These receptor sequences come from a man younger than 40 in good health. Each CDR3 is given with its conserved first and last residue. A D gene is named only where the DNA matches it firmly. Clone size, where shown, is once, few, many, or a class for clones that have expanded.

d_gene	abundance	v_gene	len	j_gene	CDR3aa	CDR3nt
.	few	TRBV7-2	16	TRBJ2-5	CASSLRVTRGQETQYF	TGTGCCAGCAGCTTACGGGTGACCCGCGGCCAAGAGACCCAGTACTTC
TRBD1	.	TRBV5-4	14	TRBJ2-1	CASSSGQGGNEQFF	TGTGCCAGCAGCTCTGGACAGGGGGGCAATGAGCAGTTCTTC
TRBD1	.	TRBV2	11	TRBJ1-1	CASRQGIEAFF	TGTGCCAGCAGACAGGGGATTGAAGCTTTCTTT
.	.	TRBV11-3	17	TRBJ2-5	CASSLSPGPLIEETQYF	TGTGCCAGCAGCTTATCTCCCGGGCCCCTCATAGAAGAGACCCAGTACTTC
TRBD1	.	TRBV15	12	TRBJ2-7	CATSRGQGEQYF	TGTGCCACCAGCAGAGGACAGGGGGAGCAGTACTTC
.	.	TRBV9	14	TRBJ2-1	CASSVAGGVNEQFF	TGTGCCAGCAGCGTAGCGGGGGGCGTTAATGAGCAGTTCTTC
.	.	TRBV9	15	TRBJ2-3	CASSVVGWLTDTQYF	TGTGCCAGCAGCGTAGTGGGTTGGTTGACAGATACGCAGTATTTT
TRBD2	few	TRBV7-9	17	TRBJ2-3	CASSSGLAGEVTDTQYF	TGTGCCAGCAGCTCGGGACTAGCGGGAGAAGTCACAGATACGCAGTATTTT
.	.	TRBV18	16	TRBJ2-2	CASSPQVHSGAGELFF	TGTGCCAGCTCACCACAAGTTCATTCAGGGGCCGGGGAGCTGTTTTTT
.	few	TRBV30	11	TRBJ1-3	CAWSRGNTIYF	TGTGCCTGGAGTCGTGGAAACACCATATATTTT
TRBD1	.	TRBV9	14	TRBJ2-1	CASSVGQEYNEQFF	TGTGCCAGCAGCGTTGGACAGGAATACAATGAGCAGTTCTTC
TRBD2	.	TRBV29-1	16	TRBJ2-1	CSVLKGASGRFHEQFF	TGCAGCGTTCTTAAGGGGGCTAGCGGGAGATTCCATGAGCAGTTCTTC
.	few	TRBV15	14	TRBJ1-5	CATSIGGAGQPQHF	TGTGCCACCAGCATAGGGGGTGCAGGGCAGCCCCAGCATTTT
.	few	TRBV19	16	TRBJ2-1	CASSALRGSSYNEQFF	TGTGCCAGTAGTGCTCTACGGGGGAGCTCCTACAATGAGCAGTTCTTC
.	few	TRBV19	14	TRBJ2-5	CASSKAILQETQYF	TGTGCCAGTAGTAAGGCAATTCTCCAAGAGACCCAGTACTTC
TRBD1	.	TRBV7-2	14	TRBJ1-4	CASSPTGSNEKLFF	TGTGCCAGCAGCCCGACAGGGAGTAATGAAAAACTGTTTTTT
.	.	TRBV5-1	16	TRBJ2-5	CASSIHWASEQETQYF	TGCGCCAGCAGCATCCATTGGGCTAGCGAACAAGAGACCCAGTACTTC
.	.	TRBV7-2	15	TRBJ2-1	CASSLVGISYNEQFF	TGTGCCAGCAGCCTAGTCGGCATCTCCTACAATGAGCAGTTCTTC
.	few	TRBV1	16	TRBJ1-1	CTSSQDGDTRGTEAFF	TGCACCAGCAGCCAAGATGGCGACACAAGGGGAACTGAAGCTTTCTTT
TRBD2	few	TRBV27	15	TRBJ2-3	CASSLRLAGGDTQYF	TGTGCCAGCAGTTTGCGACTAGCGGGGGGAGATACGCAGTATTTT
TRBD2	few	TRBV5-4	17	TRBJ2-1	CASSVAAGGGAYNEQFF	TGTGCCAGCAGCGTGGCAGCGGGCGGGGGGGCGTACAATGAGCAGTTCTTC
TRBD1	.	TRBV7-6	15	TRBJ1-6	CASSSDRGTGSPLHF	TGTGCCAGCAGCTCGGACAGGGGCACGGGTTCACCCCTCCACTTT
TRBD1	.	TRBV27	15	TRBJ2-7	CASSFQRQGSYEQYF	TGTGCCAGCAGTTTCCAACGACAGGGTTCCTACGAGCAGTACTTC
.	few	TRBV21-1	15	TRBJ2-5	CASSAGTGCEETQYF	TGTGCCAGCAGCGCTGGGACCGGCTGTGAAGAGACCCAGTACTTC
.	.	TRBV7-8	16	TRBJ2-3	CASSLARQGVRNTQYF	TGTGCCAGCAGCTTAGCTCGTCAAGGGGTCAGAAATACGCAGTATTTT
.	few	TRBV29-1	14	TRBJ2-2	CSLLQDLNTGELFF	TGCAGCCTCCTTCAGGACTTGAACACCGGGGAGCTGTTTTTT